Listed below are T cell receptor beta chains from one sample, sequenced in a study of beta chain features in type 1 diabetes. Sequencing used immunoSEQ multiplex PCR; TCRdb keeps in-frame clones, though not all of them. The sample yields around 450,000 clones, more than 9.5% seen once. Sequencing was performed on naive CD4+ T cells from blood. The receptors derive from a woman between 18 and 30 years old in good health. Both conserved end residues are part of each CDR3. The order of the fields is V gene, J gene, D gene, clone size, CDR3 DNA, CDR3 protein. The D gene is left open where the match is weak. Clone sizes are given selectively: once, few, many, or a class where the clone is expanded.

v_gene: TRBV6-5; j_gene: TRBJ1-2; d_gene: NA; abundance: few; CDR3nt: TGTGCCAGCAGGCCGGACAGCCGTCCGGAGGGCTACACCTTC; CDR3aa: CASRPDSRPEGYTF
v_gene: TRBV29-1; j_gene: TRBJ2-7; d_gene: NA; abundance: few; CDR3nt: TGCAGCGTTGAATCAACCTCCTACGAGCAGTACTTC; CDR3aa: CSVESTSYEQYF
v_gene: TRBV7-2; j_gene: TRBJ1-1; d_gene: TRBD1; abundance: NA; CDR3nt: TGTGCCAGCAGCCTCCGACAGGGCCACGACACTGAAGCTTTCTTT; CDR3aa: CASSLRQGHDTEAFF
v_gene: TRBV2; j_gene: TRBJ1-6; d_gene: TRBD1; abundance: few; CDR3nt: TGTGCCAGCAGCGGGACAGGGAGCTCCTATAAATCACCCCTCCACTTT; CDR3aa: CASSGTGSSYKSPLHF
v_gene: TRBV30; j_gene: TRBJ2-7; d_gene: NA; abundance: few; CDR3nt: TGTGCCTGGAGTCGGCAGGGGATGGGCGAGCAGTACTTC; CDR3aa: CAWSRQGMGEQYF
v_gene: TRBV6-5; j_gene: TRBJ1-2; d_gene: TRBD1; abundance: NA; CDR3nt: TGTGCCAGCAGTTACACAGGGGTCACTCGTGGCTACACCTTC; CDR3aa: CASSYTGVTRGYTF
v_gene: TRBV27; j_gene: TRBJ1-5; d_gene: NA; abundance: NA; CDR3nt: TGTGCCAGCAGTTTATCAAGGGCGGCTCAGCCCCAGCATTTT; CDR3aa: CASSLSRAAQPQHF
v_gene: TRBV2; j_gene: TRBJ1-1; d_gene: NA; abundance: NA; CDR3nt: TGTGCCAGCATTAGCTGGTCGAGCACTGAAGCTTTCTTT; CDR3aa: CASISWSSTEAFF
v_gene: TRBV20-1; j_gene: TRBJ1-2; d_gene: TRBD1; abundance: few; CDR3nt: TGCAGTGAATGGACAGGTTATGGCTACACCTTC; CDR3aa: CSEWTGYGYTF
v_gene: TRBV29-1; j_gene: TRBJ2-7; d_gene: NA; abundance: many; CDR3nt: TGCAGCGTTGGCGGAACCTACGAGCAGTACTTC; CDR3aa: CSVGGTYEQYF
v_gene: TRBV4-1; j_gene: TRBJ2-3; d_gene: NA; abundance: NA; CDR3nt: TGCGCCAGCAGCCAACCCGGGACGCGAAAAGGTCCGCAGTATTTT; CDR3aa: CASSQPGTRKGPQYF
v_gene: TRBV4-3; j_gene: TRBJ2-5; d_gene: NA; abundance: few; CDR3nt: TGCGCCAGCAGCCAAGAGTTGGTGGGAGAGACCCAGTACTTC; CDR3aa: CASSQELVGETQYF
v_gene: TRBV5-4; j_gene: TRBJ1-4; d_gene: NA; abundance: NA; CDR3nt: TGTGCCAGCAGCTTCGCAGGGCCTAATGAAAAACTGTTTTTT; CDR3aa: CASSFAGPNEKLFF
v_gene: TRBV6-5; j_gene: TRBJ2-3; d_gene: NA; abundance: NA; CDR3nt: TGTGCCAGCAGTTACTCGGGGAGCACAGATACGCAGTATTTT; CDR3aa: CASSYSGSTDTQYF
v_gene: TRBV25-1; j_gene: TRBJ1-5; d_gene: TRBD1; abundance: NA; CDR3nt: TGTGCCAGCAGTGAAGGGGACAGACCCAATCAGCCCCAGCATTTT; CDR3aa: CASSEGDRPNQPQHF
v_gene: TRBV7-9; j_gene: TRBJ2-1; d_gene: TRBD1; abundance: few; CDR3nt: TGTGCCAGCAGCTTGGGACAGGGGTGGAATGAGCAGTTCTTC; CDR3aa: CASSLGQGWNEQFF
v_gene: TRBV4-2; j_gene: TRBJ2-1; d_gene: TRBD1; abundance: NA; CDR3nt: TGTGCCAGCAGCGTCCGGGACAGGGGGGTCGATGAGCAGTTCTTC; CDR3aa: CASSVRDRGVDEQFF
v_gene: TRBV5-4; j_gene: TRBJ2-6; d_gene: TRBD1; abundance: NA; CDR3nt: TGTGCCAGCAGCCCTCATCCCGACAGGGCTGGGGCCAACGTCCTGACTTTC; CDR3aa: CASSPHPDRAGANVLTF
v_gene: TRBV7-3; j_gene: TRBJ2-3; d_gene: NA; abundance: few; CDR3nt: TGTGCCAGCAGCTTAATTCCAGGGTCGGGCACAGATACGCAGTATTTT; CDR3aa: CASSLIPGSGTDTQYF
v_gene: TRBV10-3; j_gene: TRBJ2-7; d_gene: NA; abundance: NA; CDR3nt: TGTGCCATCAGTGAGGGTTTAAGTACCTACGAGCAGTACTTC; CDR3aa: CAISEGLSTYEQYF
v_gene: TRBV19; j_gene: TRBJ2-1; d_gene: TRBD1; abundance: NA; CDR3nt: TGTGCCAGTAGTACCCGGGACAGGGGCTACAATGAGCAGTTCTTC; CDR3aa: CASSTRDRGYNEQFF
v_gene: TRBV14; j_gene: TRBJ2-7; d_gene: NA; abundance: few; CDR3nt: TGTGCCAGCAGCCAAGCCCTACGCCGCTCCTACGAGCAGTACTTC; CDR3aa: CASSQALRRSYEQYF
v_gene: TRBV6-5; j_gene: TRBJ2-5; d_gene: TRBD1; abundance: few; CDR3nt: TGTGCCAGCAGTTACGGGACAGGGACGGGAGAGACCCAGTACTTC; CDR3aa: CASSYGTGTGETQYF
v_gene: TRBV9; j_gene: TRBJ2-6; d_gene: NA; abundance: NA; CDR3nt: TGTGCCAGCAGCTTCCCAACTGGGGCCAACGTCCTGACTTTC; CDR3aa: CASSFPTGANVLTF
v_gene: TRBV7-3; j_gene: TRBJ1-1; d_gene: TRBD1; abundance: NA; CDR3nt: TGTGCCAGCAGCTTACTCGGGACAGGGAACACTGAAGCTTTCTTT; CDR3aa: CASSLLGTGNTEAFF
v_gene: TRBV2; j_gene: TRBJ1-5; d_gene: TRBD1; abundance: few; CDR3nt: TGTGCCAGCAGTGGGACAGGCTTCCGGCCCCAGCATTTT; CDR3aa: CASSGTGFRPQHF
v_gene: TRBV27; j_gene: TRBJ2-1; d_gene: NA; abundance: few; CDR3nt: TGTGCCAGCAGAACCTTCCGGAGATTACAGGGAAGGGGCTACAATGAGCAGTTCTTC; CDR3aa: CASRTFRRLQGRGYNEQFF
v_gene: TRBV5-1; j_gene: TRBJ2-3; d_gene: TRBD2; abundance: few; CDR3nt: TGCGCCAGCAGCTTGGATAGCGGGGGTTCAGATACGCAGTATTTT; CDR3aa: CASSLDSGGSDTQYF